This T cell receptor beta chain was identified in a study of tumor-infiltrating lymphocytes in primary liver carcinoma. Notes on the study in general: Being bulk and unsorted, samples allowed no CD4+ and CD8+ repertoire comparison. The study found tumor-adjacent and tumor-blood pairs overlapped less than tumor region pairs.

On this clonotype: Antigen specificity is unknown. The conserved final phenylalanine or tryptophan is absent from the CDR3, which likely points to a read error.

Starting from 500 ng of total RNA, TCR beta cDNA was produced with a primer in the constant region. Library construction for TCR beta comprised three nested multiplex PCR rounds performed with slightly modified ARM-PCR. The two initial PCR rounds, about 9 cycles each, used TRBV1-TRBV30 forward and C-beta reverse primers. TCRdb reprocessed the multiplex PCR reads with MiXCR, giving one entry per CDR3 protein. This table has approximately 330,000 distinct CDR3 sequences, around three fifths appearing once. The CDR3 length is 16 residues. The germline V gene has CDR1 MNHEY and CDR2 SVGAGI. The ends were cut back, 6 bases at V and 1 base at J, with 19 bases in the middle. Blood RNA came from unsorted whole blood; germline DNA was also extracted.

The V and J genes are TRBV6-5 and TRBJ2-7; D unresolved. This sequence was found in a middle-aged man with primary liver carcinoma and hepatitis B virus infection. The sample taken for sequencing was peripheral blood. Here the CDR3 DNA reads TGTGCCAGCAGGTTCTCCTTCGACGGGCTGTCCTACGAGCAGTACCTC. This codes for CASRFSFDGLSYEQYL.